Each of the 27 T cell receptor beta chains below was sequenced from the same sample in a study of PD-L1 blockade in urothelial cancer. Here immunoSEQ multiplex PCR was the method, and the copy in TCRdb shows in-frame clones only, minus some. The sample comprises tens of thousands of clones, around 81% of which are singletons, and about 7.4% rests with the top ten. Noted time point: pretreatment peripheral blood. This specimen consisted of PBMCs, obtained around atezolizumab (anti-PD-L1) treatment. Receptor source: a middle-aged man with urothelial cancer.

The CDR3 reads CASSTYGTGGKNEQFF. The CDR3 nucleotides read TGTGCCAGCTCAACTTACGGGACAGGGGGCAAGAATGAGCAGTTCTTC. The chain recombines TRBV18 with TRBJ2-1; 12 bases map to TRBD1. CDR1 and CDR2 from the germline V gene are KGHSH and LQKENI. This CDR3 is built from 16 residues. The V gene end was trimmed by 5 bases and the J gene end by 7 bases; junction bases not matched to a gene: 9.

The gene calls are TRBV28 and TRBJ2-7; 7 nucleotides agree with TRBD2. The CDR3 spans 14 residues. The germline CDR1 and CDR2 sequences are MDHEN and SYDVKM. Germline trimming cut 9 bases from V and 3 bases from J; bases unmatched to any gene: 11. For the CDR3, the DNA is TGTGCCAGTACCCGGGGAGGGCGAAGCTACGAGCAGTACTTC. Translation gives CASTRGGRSYEQYF.

The genes are TRBV4-1 and TRBJ1-1, with TRBD1 as a possible D gene (5 bases). V lost 10 bases, J lost 9 bases, and 15 bases lay in between. Germline values: CDR1 MGHRA, CDR2 YSYEKL. The CDR3 has 11 amino acids. The CDR3 sequence is CATQSDSQAFF. The DNA of the CDR3 is TGCGCCACCCAGAGCGACAGTCAAGCTTTCTTT.

This clone was counted a few times. The chain recombines TRBV4-2 with TRBJ1-1; no clear D gene. The CDR3 length is 14 residues. Between the trimmed V and J ends, which lost 1 base and 1 base, there was a span of 7 bases. The germline gives CDR1 LGHNA, CDR2 YNFKEQ. The CDR3 DNA reads as TGTGCCAGCAGCCAAGGAGGGAAGAACACTGAAGCTTTCTTT. Translated: CASSQGGKNTEAFF.

This clone was observed once. V gene TRBV27 combines with J gene TRBJ2-1; TRBD1 might be the D (6 bases). In germline, CDR1 is MNHEY, CDR2 SMNVEV (reference sequence). Trimming removed 6 bases from V and 4 bases from J, with 13 bases in between. CDR3 size: 14 residues. The CDR3 loop is CASRMIQGYNEQFF. The CDR3 nucleotides read TGTGCCAGCAGGATGATACAGGGATACAATGAGCAGTTCTTC.

The chain couples TRBV6-1 to TRBJ2-7; 10 positions match TRBD2. Germline CDR1 and CDR2: MNHNS and SASEGT. The CDR3 runs to 15 residues. J gave up 2 bases and V 9 bases, and 10 bases lay outside the gene matches. CDR3 residues: CASGGPLAGAYEQYF. Written as DNA, the CDR3 is TGTGCCAGTGGGGGGCCCCTAGCGGGAGCCTACGAGCAGTACTTC.

In DNA form, the CDR3 reads TGTGCCAGCAGTTTAACTAGCAGATTCAATGAGCAGTTCTTC. As protein: CASSLTSRFNEQFF. The chain is built from TRBV27 and TRBJ2-1, with a weak D call TRBD2 (6 bases). V gave up 2 bases and J gave up 6 bases, with 11 bases separating them. CDR1 and CDR2 from the germline V gene are MNHEY and SMNVEV (reference sequence). The CDR3 is 14 amino acids.

The chain employs TRBV6-1 and TRBJ2-7, with 7 bases that match TRBD2. The J segment lost 3 bases and the V segment lost 3 bases, leaving 2 bases of the junction unmatched. The CDR3 loop spans 13 amino acids. Germline-derived CDR1 and CDR2 are MNHNS and SASEGT. CDR3: CASSESGVYEQYF. In DNA form, the CDR3 reads TGTGCCAGCAGTGAGAGCGGGGTCTACGAGCAGTACTTC.

This clone was detected only a few times. The rearrangement links TRBV11-2 to TRBJ2-2, with TRBD2 identical over 12 bases. V lost 2 bases, J lost 5 bases, and 12 bases stayed unmatched. CDR3 length equals 19 residues. Looked up from germline, CDR1 is SGHAT and CDR2 is FQNNGV. The CDR3 bases are TGTGCCAGCAGCTTAAATTTGCTAGCGGGGGGGTATTTGACCGGGGAGCTGTTTTTT. Translating gives CASSLNLLAGGYLTGELFF. Supplemented by reference TRBV11-2 and TRBJ2-2, the full variable domain reads EAGVAQSPRYKIIEKRQSVAFWCNPISGHATLYWYQQILGQGPKLLIQFQNNGVVDDSQLPKDRFSAERLKGVDSTLKIQPAKLEDSAVYLCASSLNLLAGGYLTGELFFGEGSRLTVL.

The genes are TRBV19 and TRBJ1-3; a weak D match, TRBD1 (6 bases). Deletions cut 9 bases from V and 0 bases from J, with 24 bases between. The CDR3 is 18 amino acids. The germline V gene encodes CDR1 LNHDA and CDR2 SQIVND (reference sequence). The CDR3, as DNA: TGTGCCAGCACCCCCCGACCGGACAGACTGCTCTCTGGAAACACCATATATTTT. Translated: CASTPRPDRLLSGNTIYF.

The chain employs TRBV9 and TRBJ2-5; D is unresolved. Germline assignment: CDR1 SGDLS and CDR2 YYNGEE. V was cut by 0 bases and J by 2 bases, with 14 bases left in between. The CDR3 length is 16 residues. CDR3 nucleotides: TGTGCCAGCAGCGTAGAACATTCCGTTCCTCAAGAGACCCAGTACTTC. This codes for CASSVEHSVPQETQYF.

V is TRBV29-1 and J is TRBJ2-5; D possibly corresponds to TRBD2 (6 bases). The CDR3 totals 12 residues. The germline V and J ends were trimmed by 4 bases and 4 bases, with 10 bases remaining between them. The germline CDR1 and CDR2 sequences are SQVTM and ANQGSEA. The CDR3 DNA sequence: TGCAGCGTTGTGTCCGGGGGAGAGACCCAGTACTTC. Translated: CSVVSGGETQYF.

J is TRBJ1-1 and V is TRBV28; a weak D match, TRBD1 (5 bases). Trimming removed 5 bases at V and 1 base at J, with 14 bases between. Germline CDR1 MDHEN, CDR2 SYDVKM. The CDR3 runs 15 residues. This CDR3 reads CASSPGGTANTEAFF. The CDR3 DNA sequence: TGTGCCAGCAGTCCCGGGGGGACGGCGAACACTGAAGCTTTCTTT.

The chain carries TRBV6-5 and TRBJ1-4; the match to TRBD1 covers 10 bases. This CDR3 region has 14 residues. V lost 6 bases and J lost 10; bases outside the gene matches: 8. The germline V gene encodes CDR1 MNHEY and CDR2 SVGAGI. As DNA, the CDR3 is TGTGCCAGCAGGTCGGACAGGGGGAGAGGAAAACTGTTTTTT. Amino acids: CASRSDRGRGKLFF.

The chain uses TRBV25-1 and TRBJ1-1; D unresolved. This CDR3 is built from 14 residues. V was clipped by 8 bases and J by 4 bases, with 17 bases between them. Looked up from germline, CDR1 is MGHDK and CDR2 is SYGVNS. Written as DNA, the CDR3 is TGTGCCAGCTGCCCCTGGGGTGGGAGCACTGAAGCTTTCTTT. Amino acids: CASCPWGGSTEAFF.

J is TRBJ1-3 and V is TRBV7-9; D ambiguous. The CDR3 has 14 amino acids. In germline, CDR1 is SEHNR, CDR2 FQNEAQ (reference sequence). V lost 1 base and J lost 9, with 13 bases in between. As DNA, the CDR3 is TGTGCCAGCAGCTTAGAGGAGAGACGGGGCACCATATATTTT. Protein sequence: CASSLEERRGTIYF.

The rearrangement joins TRBV15 to TRBJ2-2; D remains unclear. Germline CDR1 is LNHNV and CDR2 is YYDKDF (reference sequence). V lost 0 bases to trimming and J lost 5 bases, with 4 bases between them. This CDR3 comprises 13 residues. The CDR3 DNA reads as TGTGCCACCAGCAGAGACAGGACCGGGGAGCTGTTTTTT. This encodes CATSRDRTGELFF.

J is TRBJ1-1 and V is TRBV19, with D uncertain. With 7 bases removed from V and 1 base from J, the gap between germline ends came to 7 bases. Germline V gene lookup returns CDR1 LNHDA and CDR2 SQIVND (reference sequence). The CDR3 spans 12 residues. The CDR3 coding sequence is TGTGCCAGTACGAGACAGAACACTGAAGCTTTCTTT. As protein: CASTRQNTEAFF. The full variable domain, in which reference TRBV19 and TRBJ1-1 provide the parts outside the CDR3, is DGGITQSPKYLFRKEGQNVTLSCEQNLNHDAMYWYRQDPGQGLRLIYYSQIVNDFQKGDIAEGYSVSREKKESFPLTVTSAQKNPTAFYLCASTRQNTEAFFGQGTRLTVV.

The chain is built from TRBV9 and TRBJ2-1, with D possibly matching TRBD2 (6 bases). Trimming left V 1 base short and J 6 bases short, with 14 bases between. The CDR3 extends over 15 amino acids. From germline, CDR1 is SGDLS and CDR2 YYNGEE. This chain's CDR3 is CASSVRSGPINEQFF. CDR3 DNA sequence: TGTGCCAGCAGCGTAAGGAGCGGGCCTATCAATGAGCAGTTCTTC. Supplemented by reference TRBV9 and TRBJ2-1, the full variable domain reads DSGVTQTPKHLITATGQRVTLRCSPRSGDLSVYWYQQSLDQGLQFLIQYYNGEERAKGNILERFSAQQFPDLHSELNLSSLELGDSALYFCASSVRSGPINEQFFGPGTRLTVL.

The rearrangement links TRBV29-1 to TRBJ2-1, with 10 nucleotides matching TRBD1. V was clipped by 8 bases and J by 8 bases; unmatched bases: 18. This CDR3 comprises 16 residues. CDR1 SQVTM and CDR2 ANQGSEA come from the germline V gene. The CDR3 here is CSFHIPGQGVRDEQFF. The CDR3 DNA follows: TGCAGCTTTCACATCCCCGGACAGGGGGTGCGGGATGAGCAGTTCTTC.

This clone came up once. The V gene is TRBV19, the J gene TRBJ1-2; weak D call: TRBD1 (5 bases). V was cut by 6 bases and J by 0 bases, with 17 bases left in between. The CDR3 spans 16 residues. CDR1 is LNHDA, CDR2 SQIVND, per germline (reference sequence). The CDR3 DNA follows: TGTGCCAGTAGGCCGACGACAGTGCTAGCTAACTATGGCTACACCTTC. It codes for CASRPTTVLANYGYTF.

The chain links TRBV7-8 to TRBJ1-5; 8 nucleotides align to TRBD1. Germline lookup yields CDR1 SGHVS and CDR2 FQNEAQ. The V gene end was trimmed by 4 bases and the J gene end by 4 bases; junction bases not matched to a gene: 9. The CDR3 has 16 residues. The CDR3 is CASSSRTGPPNQPQHF. In DNA, the CDR3 is TGTGCCAGCAGCTCCCGGACAGGGCCCCCTAATCAGCCCCAGCATTTT.

This chain joins TRBV7-6 and TRBJ2-1, with D maybe TRBD2 (5 bases). CDR1 is SGHVS, CDR2 FNYEAQ, per germline. CDR3 length: 13 residues. The V gene lost 1 base and the J gene lost 8 bases, with 9 bases spanning the gap. The CDR3 region is CASSLGLAYEQFF. In nucleotides, the CDR3 is TGTGCCAGCAGCTTAGGGCTAGCCTATGAGCAGTTCTTC.

The chain links TRBV27 to TRBJ2-7; 7 bases align to TRBD1. The junction had 6 bases not matched to a gene; V was cut back by 6 bases and J by 4 bases. Germline V gene data show CDR1 as MNHEY and CDR2 as SMNVEV (reference sequence). The CDR3 length is 13 residues. The CDR3 nucleotides are TGTGCCAGCAGGTCAGGACAGGCTTACGAGCAGTACTTC. Translating it yields CASRSGQAYEQYF.

This rearrangement joins TRBV27 to TRBJ2-5; 7 positions agree with TRBD1. V lost 4 bases, J lost 2 bases, and 7 bases stayed unmatched. This CDR3 region has 15 residues. Germline V gene sequence: CDR1 MNHEY, CDR2 SMNVEV (reference sequence). CDR3 residues: CASSSGGEKQETQYF. CDR3 in DNA: TGTGCCAGCAGTTCAGGGGGAGAGAAGCAAGAGACCCAGTACTTC.

V gene TRBV4-1 combines with J gene TRBJ1-2; D not certain. Germline CDR1 reads MGHRA; CDR2 reads YSYEKL. V was shortened by 6 bases and J by 2 bases, with 16 bases between the two germline ends. The CDR3 totals 15 residues. The CDR3 DNA reads TGCGCCAGCAGAAAACGGGTCGAACCCAACTATGGCTACACCTTC. Amino acid sequence: CASRKRVEPNYGYTF.

The V and J genes are TRBV11-2 and TRBJ2-3; D call uncertain. With 1 base removed from V and 7 bases from J, the gap between germline ends came to 6 bases. The CDR3 extends over 12 amino acids. CDR1 and CDR2 (germline): SGHAT, FQNNGV. The CDR3 sequence: CASSLVSNTQYF. For the CDR3, the DNA is TGTGCCAGCAGCTTAGTGAGTAATACGCAGTATTTT.